The 2 T cell receptor beta chains presented below share a single source sample, sequenced in a study of T cell responses to AZD1222 COVID-19 vaccine. The protocol was immunoSEQ multiplex PCR, while the TCRdb copy is restricted to in-frame clones and leaves out a portion. The data hold 130,000 or so clones, with roughly 88% observed a single time. Source: peripheral blood, taken 28 days after the second AZD1222 dose. These receptors came from an adult who received the AZD1222 COVID-19 vaccine.

The rearrangement links TRBV15 to TRBJ2-1, with D unclear. The V end lost 4 bases, the J end lost 6 bases, and 10 bases lay between the germline ends. Per the germline V gene, CDR1 is LNHNV and CDR2 is YYDKDF (reference sequence). CDR3 length equals 13 residues. CDR3 residues: CATSISQSNEQFF. The CDR3 bases are TGTGCCACCAGCATCAGTCAAAGCAATGAGCAGTTCTTC. The full variable domain, in which reference TRBV15 and TRBJ2-1 provide the parts outside the CDR3, is DAMVIQNPRYQVTQFGKPVTLSCSQTLNHNVMYWYQQKSSQAPKLLFHYYDKDFNNEADTPDNFQSRRPNTSFCFLDIRSPGLGDTAMYLCATSISQSNEQFFGPGTRLTVL.

This clone has just a few counts. The chain couples TRBV7-3 to TRBJ2-1; the D is unclear. The germline gives CDR1 SGHTA, CDR2 FQGTGA. V was shortened by 4 bases and J by 6 bases, with 16 bases between the two germline ends. The CDR3 has 15 amino acids. The CDR3 protein is CASSSKSSSTNEQFF. In DNA form, the CDR3 reads TGTGCCAGCAGCTCGAAGAGTTCTAGTACCAATGAGCAGTTCTTC.